A selection of T cell receptor beta chains follows, all from one sample in a study of blood T cell repertoires in COVID-19. Sequenced by immunoSEQ multiplex PCR; TCRdb stores in-frame clones only, minus some. The sample includes around 140,000 clones, 88% of them seen just once. The sequenced sample was peripheral blood. These receptors were taken from a man between 70 and 80 years old with acute or convalescent COVID-19. Both conserved end residues are part of each CDR3. Each record gives: J gene, V gene, D gene, clone size, CDR3 protein, CDR3 DNA. A D gene is named only where the DNA matches it firmly. Only part of the rows carry a size: once, few, many, or a class if the clone is expanded.

TRBJ2-5 TRBV21-1 - once CASSKCGWETQYF TGTGCCAGCAGCAAATGCGGGTGGGAGACCCAGTACTTC
TRBJ2-7 TRBV24-1 TRBD2 once CATSDSPGLAGEGEQYF TGTGCCACCAGTGATTCCCCGGGACTAGCGGGAGAGGGCGAGCAGTACTTC
TRBJ2-7 TRBV5-1 - few CASSSAYEQYF TGCGCCAGCAGCTCTGCCTACGAGCAGTACTTC
TRBJ1-4 TRBV5-1 - - CASSSEVGFGEKLFF TGCGCCAGCAGCTCGGAGGTGGGGTTTGGTGAAAAACTGTTTTTT
TRBJ2-2 TRBV7-2 - - CASSLVRTNTGELFF TGTGCCAGCAGCTTAGTCAGGACGAACACCGGGGAGCTGTTTTTT
TRBJ2-1 TRBV3-1/TRBV3-2 TRBD2 - CASSRAGGRNNEQFF TGTGCCAGCAGCCGCGCGGGGGGTCGAAACAATGAGCAGTTCTTC
TRBJ1-2 TRBV6-5 - few CASSSSLEDGYTF TGTGCCAGCAGTTCCAGCCTCGAGGATGGCTACACCTTC
TRBJ2-1 TRBV7-9 TRBD2 - CASSYPGTSGRVYNEQFF TGTGCCAGCAGCTATCCCGGGACTAGCGGGAGGGTATACAATGAGCAGTTCTTC
TRBJ2-3 TRBV10-2 - - CASSLTGGSDTQYF TGCGCCAGCAGCCTGACAGGAGGATCAGATACGCAGTATTTT
TRBJ2-7 TRBV30 TRBD1 - CAWSRDRGSYEQYF TGTGCCTGGAGCCGGGACAGGGGGTCCTACGAGCAGTACTTC
TRBJ1-1 TRBV27 - - CASTLREGNTEAFF TGTGCCAGCACTCTCAGGGAGGGTAACACTGAAGCTTTCTTT
TRBJ1-2 TRBV3-1/TRBV3-2 - - CASSQGPGSNYGYTF TGTGCCAGCAGCCAAGGCCCAGGTTCTAACTATGGCTACACCTTC
TRBJ2-1 TRBV11-3 TRBD1 - CASSQDRGSYNEQFF TGTGCCAGCAGCCAGGACAGGGGGTCCTACAATGAGCAGTTCTTC
TRBJ2-7 TRBV5-5 - once CASSLEPGVTYEQYF TGTGCCAGCAGCTTGGAACCGGGGGTCACCTACGAGCAGTACTTC
TRBJ2-1 TRBV9 TRBD2 - CASSKSGTSAEKQFF TGTGCCAGCAGCAAGAGTGGGACTAGCGCAGAGAAGCAGTTCTTC
TRBJ1-2 TRBV4-1 TRBD1 - CASSPRQGNYGYTF TGCGCCAGCAGCCCAAGACAGGGTAACTATGGCTACACCTTC
TRBJ1-1 TRBV7-8 - - CASSLAIAGTEAFF TGTGCCAGCAGCTTAGCTATAGCCGGGACTGAAGCTTTCTTT
TRBJ2-2 TRBV7-9 - - CASSSFGVFTGELFF TGTGCCAGCAGCTCTTTCGGGGTTTTCACCGGGGAGCTGTTTTTT
TRBJ2-3 TRBV11-2 - - CASSLIRRGGIDTQYF TGTGCCAGCAGCTTAATTCGGCGGGGAGGAATAGATACGCAGTATTTT
TRBJ1-1 TRBV9 - - CASSVRGALNTEAFF TGTGCCAGCAGCGTACGGGGGGCTTTGAACACTGAAGCTTTCTTT
TRBJ1-1 TRBV5-1 - once CASSLATQPGAFF TGCGCCAGCAGCTTGGCCACTCAACCCGGAGCTTTCTTT
TRBJ1-2 TRBV10-1 TRBD1 once CASSGGTGLLAYGYTF TGCGCCAGCTCTGGGGGGACAGGACTCCTTGCCTATGGCTACACCTTC
TRBJ1-1 TRBV6-5 - - CASGRREGTEAFF TGTGCCAGCGGGCGGAGGGAGGGCACTGAAGCTTTCTTT
TRBJ1-1 TRBV7-9 TRBD1 - CASSSDRGQFAEAFF TGTGCCAGCAGCTCCGACAGGGGGCAATTCGCTGAAGCTTTCTTT
TRBJ1-4 TRBV7-9 - - CASSSPGATNEKLFF TGTGCCAGCAGCTCTCCGGGGGCAACTAATGAAAAACTGTTTTTT
TRBJ1-1 TRBV6-4 - - CASTRALHEGTEAFF TGTGCCAGCACCCGGGCCCTCCACGAGGGCACTGAAGCTTTCTTT
TRBJ2-1 TRBV5-4 TRBD2 - CASSSAQGTSGVGEQFF TGTGCCAGCAGCTCGGCCCAGGGGACTAGCGGGGTCGGTGAGCAGTTCTTC
TRBJ2-3 TRBV7-9 - - CASSLNFRADTQYF TGTGCCAGCAGCCTAAATTTTCGAGCAGATACGCAGTATTTT